The 17 T cell receptor beta chains given below trace back to one sample, sequenced in a study of blood T cell repertoires in COVID-19. Data came from immunoSEQ multiplex PCR; TCRdb stores just in-frame clones and leaves some out. Altogether approximately 240,000 clones are present, around 81% being singletons, with the ten largest covering roughly 3%. The sample taken for sequencing was peripheral blood. These receptors all come from a woman aged 25 to 39 who had recovered from COVID-19.

The CDR3 nucleotides read TGTGCCAGCAGCCTAGAACGGGGGGGGACTGAAGCTTTCTTT. Residues: CASSLERGGTEAFF. This rearrangement joins TRBV2 to TRBJ1-1, with D perhaps TRBD1 (5 bases). Germline V gene sequence: CDR1 SNHLY, CDR2 FYNNEI. The CDR3 length is 14 residues. Deletions cut 6 bases from V and 5 bases from J, with 16 bases between.

The rearrangement uses TRBV5-1 and TRBJ2-5, with TRBD2 matching 7 bases. Germline trimming cut 0 bases from V and 1 base from J; bases unmatched to any gene: 15. The germline V gene has CDR1 SGHRS and CDR2 YFSETQ. The CDR3 loop spans 19 amino acids. DNA of the CDR3: TGCGCCAGCAGCTTGGAGGGTTTTCTGAGCGGGAAGCCCCAAGAGACCCAGTACTTC. Translated, it gives CASSLEGFLSGKPQETQYF.

The chain combines TRBV2 with TRBJ1-5, with D perhaps matching TRBD1 (6 bases). In germline, CDR1 is SNHLY, CDR2 FYNNEI. V dropped 0 bases and J dropped 5 bases, with 14 bases sitting between them. The CDR3 runs 16 residues. Here the CDR3 DNA reads TGTGCCAGCAGTGAAGCGATAGGGGGGGGTCATCAGCCCCAGCATTTT. Its protein product is CASSEAIGGGHQPQHF.

The V gene is TRBV7-8, the J gene TRBJ2-7, with 9 nucleotides matching TRBD1. The ends lost 5 bases at V and 5 bases at J; junction bases unmatched: 4. Germline CDR1 is SGHVS and CDR2 is FQNEAQ. The CDR3 loop spans 13 amino acids. CDR3 sequence (DNA): TGTGCCAGCAGCCGGGACAGGGCTAACGAGCAGTACTTC. The encoded protein is CASSRDRANEQYF.

DNA for the CDR3: TGTGCCACCAGTGGGGACAGGGACTACGAGCAGTACTTC. As protein: CATSGDRDYEQYF. The rearrangement joins TRBV24-1 to TRBJ2-7; 9 bases line up with TRBD1. The germline gives CDR1 KGHDR, CDR2 SFDVKD. J lost 3 bases, V lost 5 bases, and 1 base had no gene match. The CDR3 totals 13 residues.

The V and J genes are TRBV18 and TRBJ2-7; 8 bases agree with TRBD1. Germline CDR1 and CDR2: KGHSH and LQKENI. The CDR3 consists of 14 residues. The J segment lost 4 bases and the V segment lost 3 bases, leaving 5 bases of the junction unmatched. The CDR3 loop reads CASSPPGTGYEQYF. CDR3 coding DNA: TGTGCCAGCTCACCGCCCGGGACAGGTTACGAGCAGTACTTC.

This chain joins TRBV28 and TRBJ2-6; D might be TRBD1 (5 bases). Trimming removed 8 bases at V and 0 bases at J, with 17 bases between. Germline CDR1 is MDHEN and CDR2 is SYDVKM. The CDR3 has 17 amino acids. CDR3 amino acids: CASYGAWRNSGANVLTF. In DNA, the CDR3 is TGTGCCAGCTATGGGGCTTGGAGAAACTCTGGGGCCAACGTCCTGACTTTC.

The table lists this clone with a count of one. The chain uses TRBV13 and TRBJ2-2; TRBD2 aligns across 8 bases. CDR1 PRHDT and CDR2 FYEKMQ come from the germline V gene (reference sequence). This CDR3 region has 16 residues. With 0 bases clipped from V and 7 bases from J, the junction kept 7 bases outside the gene matches. The CDR3 coding sequence is TGTGCCAGCAGCTTAGGCCCGGGAGGGCCAATCGGGGAGCTGTTTTTT. Protein: CASSLGPGGPIGELFF.

The J gene is TRBJ2-5, the V gene TRBV10-2; weak D call: TRBD2 (7 bases). The CDR3 totals 14 residues. Looked up from germline, CDR1 is WSHSY and CDR2 is SAAADI. V lost 7 bases and J lost 5, with 17 bases in between. The CDR3 loop is CASTLPGGAETQYF. The CDR3 nucleotides are TGCGCCAGCACCCTCCCGGGGGGCGCGGAGACCCAGTACTTC.

The rearrangement joins TRBV20-1 to TRBJ2-1; no clear D. The CDR3 runs 11 residues. Trimming cost V 5 bases and J 9 bases, with 11 bases left between them. Germline lookup yields CDR1 DFQATT and CDR2 SNEGSKA (reference sequence). The CDR3 loop reads CSAPIASEQFF. In DNA, the CDR3 is TGCAGTGCTCCGATAGCTTCTGAGCAGTTCTTC.

The gene calls are TRBV3-1 (or the pseudogene TRBV3-2) and TRBJ1-2; 8 positions match TRBD1. The CDR3 covers 14 residues. Trimming took 0 bases from V and 7 from J; bases not matched to a gene: 4. The V gene's germline CDR1 is LGHDT and CDR2 YNNKEL (reference sequence). The CDR3 DNA reads as TGTGCCAGCAGCCAAGAAGGTACAGGGGGTGGCTACACCTTC. Its protein is CASSQEGTGGGYTF.

The rearrangement links TRBV27 to TRBJ2-7; D is unresolved. V was shortened by 5 bases and J by 3 bases, with 11 bases between the two germline ends. Germline CDR1 and CDR2: MNHEY and SMNVEV (reference sequence). The CDR3 covers 13 residues. CDR3 in amino acids: CASSTSGFYEQYF. Here the CDR3 DNA reads TGTGCCAGCAGTACATCAGGTTTCTACGAGCAGTACTTC.

The V call is TRBV12-3 or TRBV12-4, the J call TRBJ1-1, with 9 bases matching TRBD1. V dropped 6 bases and J dropped 3; count of bases not matched to a gene: 2. The CDR3 loop spans 13 amino acids. The CDR3 DNA reads TGTGCCAGCAGGGACAGGGGATACACTGAAGCTTTCTTT. It encodes CASRDRGYTEAFF.

The rearrangement uses TRBV7-9 and TRBJ2-5; weak D call: TRBD2 (6 bases). In germline, CDR1 is SEHNR, CDR2 FQNEAQ (reference sequence). V lost 10 bases to trimming and J lost 3 bases, with 15 bases between them. The CDR3 has 13 residues. CDR3 amino acids: CATKQGGEETQYF. DNA for the CDR3: TGTGCCACCAAGCAGGGAGGTGAAGAGACCCAGTACTTC.

CDR3 bases: TGTGCCAGTAGTATGGGGAGGGCAGGGAGGACTGAAGCTTTCTTT. Protein product: CASSMGRAGRTEAFF. V gene TRBV19 combines with J gene TRBJ1-1; possible D gene TRBD1, 5 bases. The V end lost 3 bases, the J end lost 5 bases, and 16 bases lay between the germline ends. Germline CDR1 reads LNHDA; CDR2 reads SQIVND (reference sequence). The CDR3 loop spans 15 amino acids.

J is TRBJ2-1 and V is TRBV7-9; 10 bases agree with TRBD2. There are 14 residues in the CDR3. The junction had 5 bases not matched to a gene; V was cut back by 4 bases and J by 8 bases. Per germline, CDR1 SEHNR and CDR2 FQNEAQ (reference sequence). CDR3 loop: CASSSGLAVDEQFF. The CDR3 DNA follows: TGTGCCAGCAGCTCCGGACTAGCGGTCGATGAGCAGTTCTTC. Full variable domain (outside the CDR3, taken from reference TRBV7-9 and TRBJ2-1): DTGVSQNPRHKITKRGQNVTFRCDPISEHNRLYWYRQTLGQGPEFLTYFQNEAQLEKSRLLSDRFSAERPKGSFSTLEIQRTEQGDSAMYLCASSSGLAVDEQFFGPGTRLTVL.

This chain uses TRBV27 with TRBJ2-3; 8 bases map to TRBD2. Germline trimming cut 4 bases from V and 4 bases from J; bases unmatched to any gene: 4. There are 14 residues in the CDR3. Per germline, CDR1 MNHEY and CDR2 SMNVEV (reference sequence). CDR3 sequence: CASSYSGSPDTQYF. Here the CDR3 DNA reads TGTGCCAGCAGTTACAGCGGGAGCCCAGATACGCAGTATTTT.